A single TCR beta chain is shown here with its context. This entry is derived from a study of shared T cell receptors in the human thymus. Profiled with immunoSEQ multiplex PCR; TCRdb holds only in-frame clones, not every one. The data show about 660,000 clones, 87% seen once. The CDR3 length is 15 residues. Germline V gene sequence: CDR1 SEHNR, CDR2 FQNEAQ (reference sequence). Trimming cost V 6 bases and J 4 bases, with 16 bases left between them. The same sample was also studied in work on human thymus T cells. That paper adds: The donors were infants in Finland with congenital heart defects, otherwise immunologically healthy.

The V gene is TRBV7-9, the J gene TRBJ2-1, with D perhaps matching TRBD1 (8 bases). The receptor was derived from a boy under two years old with a congenital heart defect. The sequencing input was thymocytes. CDR3 sequence (DNA): TGTGCCAGCAGGTCTGACAGGGGAGGGTACAATGAGCAGTTCTTC. Amino acid sequence: CASRSDRGGYNEQFF.